The entry below describes one T cell receptor beta chain. Its antigen is not identified. V gave up 5 bases and J gave up 0 bases; unmatched junction bases: 10. CDR1 LNHDA and CDR2 SQIVND come from the germline V gene (reference sequence). This CDR3 contains 17 residues. The data were obtained in a study of T cell responses to AZD1222 COVID-19 vaccine. Points from the study as a whole: Increased Spike-specific TCR breadth and depth were observed after two AZD1222 doses. The peak T cell response came first, and repertoires were sampled only after it. Donors were mostly white British, more females; clonal diversity possibly underestimated.

Assay: immunoSEQ multiplex PCR; the TCRdb copy retains only in-frame clones and omits some. The repertoire holds 150,000 or so clones, with less than 95% as singletons. The chain is built from TRBV19 and TRBJ1-5; 7 nucleotides match TRBD1. The TCR comes from an adult who received the AZD1222 COVID-19 vaccine. Sequencing was performed on peripheral blood, taken 28 days after the second AZD1222 dose. CDR3 in amino acids: CASSPLTGAYSNQPQHF. CDR3 DNA sequence: TGTGCCAGTAGTCCGCTTACAGGGGCTTATAGCAATCAGCCCCAGCATTTT.